This T cell receptor beta chain was observed in a study of blood T cell repertoires in COVID-19. Some clones are missing from TCRdb's copy, which holds only in-frame ones; the method was immunoSEQ multiplex PCR. The sample records roughly 290,000 clones, around 90% being singletons. The CDR3 contains 16 residues. Trimming stripped 2 bases from V and 3 bases from J, with 14 bases between. CDR1 is SGHNT, CDR2 YENEEA, per germline. Cohorts were based on clinical histories the participants reported. This clone was seen a single time. The V and J genes are TRBV11-3 and TRBJ2-1, with D possibly TRBD2 on 6 matching bases. Sample: PBMCs or T cells enriched from blood (not recorded which). This TCR derives from a woman aged 18-29 years with acute COVID-19. The CDR3 loop reads CASSLSSGSVYNEQFF. The CDR3 bases are TGTGCCAGCAGCTTAAGTTCCGGGAGCGTCTACAATGAGCAGTTCTTC.